The 19 T cell receptor beta chains below come from one sample, sequenced in a study of control samples from healthy donors and cancer patients. Clones were read by immunoSEQ multiplex PCR, and TCRdb kept only the in-frame ones, dropping some. The table includes roughly 100,000 clones, 85% to 90% detected once. The sample comprised PBMCs. The receptors were gathered from a man in his fifties or sixties with lung cancer.

The chain links TRBV5-1 to TRBJ2-5, with D tentatively TRBD1 (5 bases). The CDR3 is 11 residues long. V was shortened by 1 base and J by 13 bases, with 11 bases between the two germline ends. Germline V gene lookup returns CDR1 SGHRS and CDR2 YFSETQ. The CDR3 region is CASSLTGAMYF. Written as DNA, the CDR3 is TGCGCCAGCAGCTTGACAGGAGCCATGTACTTC.

This rearrangement joins TRBV5-1 to TRBJ1-2; TRBD1 matches 7 bases. V was clipped by 3 bases and J by 2 bases; unmatched bases: 1. The CDR3 runs to 13 residues. CDR1 and CDR2 from the germline V gene are SGHRS and YFSETQ. CDR3 protein: CASSSGQNYGYTF. DNA for the CDR3: TGCGCCAGCAGCTCGGGACAGAACTATGGCTACACCTTC.

V gene TRBV5-1 combines with J gene TRBJ2-3, with TRBD2 matching over 12 bases. Losses at the gene ends were 0 bases for V and 14 bases for J; bases not matched to a gene: 13. This CDR3 comprises 16 residues. Germline loops: CDR1 SGHRS, CDR2 YFSETQ. The CDR3 loop reads CASSLGSSGGAQVGYF. In nucleotides, the CDR3 is TGCGCCAGCAGCTTGGGATCTAGCGGGGGGGCACAGGTCGGGTATTTT.

The chain carries TRBV6-5 and TRBJ2-1; D ambiguous. The CDR3 runs to 13 residues. In germline, CDR1 is MNHEY, CDR2 SVGAGI. V lost 8 bases, J lost 2 bases, and 10 bases lay in between. The CDR3 DNA reads as TGTGCCAGCGGGATAGATACCTACAATGAGCAGTTCTTC. Translating it yields CASGIDTYNEQFF.

The chain has TRBV5-1 and TRBJ2-1; 10 nucleotides line up with TRBD2. The V gene's germline CDR1 is SGHRS and CDR2 YFSETQ. The junction had 5 bases not matched to a gene; V was cut back by 4 bases and J by 4 bases. CDR3 length: 15 residues. The CDR3 sequence is CASSEIAGGYNEQFF. The DNA for the CDR3 is TGCGCCAGCAGCGAAATAGCGGGGGGTTACAATGAGCAGTTCTTC.

The chain carries TRBV5-1 and TRBJ1-5; D uncertain. The CDR3 covers 15 residues. V lost 0 bases and J 3 bases, leaving 10 bases between the germline ends. Germline CDR1 SGHRS, CDR2 YFSETQ. The CDR3 region has the DNA TGCGCCAGCAGCTTGGAAGACGGCTTCAATCAGCCCCAGCATTTT. Its protein product is CASSLEDGFNQPQHF.

The J gene is TRBJ2-3, the V gene TRBV5-1; 7 positions match TRBD1. Per germline, CDR1 SGHRS and CDR2 YFSETQ. The length of the CDR3 is 15 residues. The V gene end was trimmed by 0 bases and the J gene end by 2 bases; junction bases not matched to a gene: 3. Written as DNA, the CDR3 is TGCGCCAGCAGCTTGGAGGGGACAGCCACAGATACGCAGTATTTT. This sequence encodes CASSLEGTATDTQYF.

The DNA of the CDR3 is TGCGCCAGCCGGGAAGGACAGGGCTCCTACGAGCAGTACTTC. It codes for CASREGQGSYEQYF. V is TRBV4-1 and J is TRBJ2-7, with TRBD1 matching over 8 bases. V dropped 8 bases and J dropped 0; count of bases not matched to a gene: 6. CDR1 and CDR2 from the germline V gene are MGHRA and YSYEKL. This CDR3 has 14 residues.

The J gene is TRBJ2-3, the V gene TRBV6-5, with D unclear. The CDR3 covers 14 residues. Germline V gene sequence: CDR1 MNHEY, CDR2 SVGAGI. The germline V and J ends were trimmed by 6 bases and 0 bases, with 10 bases remaining between them. The CDR3 loop reads CASRKYRSTDTQYF. DNA for the CDR3: TGTGCCAGCAGGAAATACAGAAGCACAGATACGCAGTATTTT.

The chain recombines TRBV24-1 with TRBJ2-1; 8 bases are a match to TRBD1. CDR3 size: 20 residues. Germline loops: CDR1 KGHDR, CDR2 SFDVKD. V dropped 4 bases and J dropped 3; count of bases not matched to a gene: 19. The CDR3 nucleotides are TGTGCCACCAGTGACCGTAAAGGACAGGGATTGGGCGGCAACTACAATGAGCAGTTCTTC. Its translation: CATSDRKGQGLGGNYNEQFF.

The chain uses TRBV6-6 and TRBJ2-7; D gene uncertain. In germline, CDR1 is MNHNY, CDR2 SVGAGI (reference sequence). This CDR3 has 11 amino acids. Trimming left V 7 bases short and J 6 bases short, with 10 bases between. The CDR3 here is CASTVRGEQYF. The CDR3 DNA sequence: TGTGCCAGCACCGTCAGAGGCGAGCAGTACTTC.

This clone was detected only a few times. V usage is TRBV12-3 or TRBV12-4 and J usage is TRBJ1-5, with TRBD1 matching 8 bases. J lost 7 bases, V lost 5 bases, and 4 bases had no gene match. The CDR3 is made up of 13 amino acids. The CDR3 DNA reads TGTGCCAGCAGTACAGGGGGTCGACAGCCCCAGCATTTT. Amino acid sequence: CASSTGGRQPQHF.

The gene calls are TRBV15 and TRBJ2-3, with TRBD2 identical over 8 bases. Trimming at V came to 3 bases and at J to 4 bases, leaving 12 bases not matched to a gene. This CDR3 comprises 17 residues. The germline V gene has CDR1 LNHNV and CDR2 YYDKDF (reference sequence). CDR3 amino acids: CATSRAGGLKRADTQYF. The CDR3 region has the DNA TGTGCCACCAGCAGGGCGGGGGGCCTCAAGCGGGCAGATACGCAGTATTTT.

The chain has TRBV5-1 and TRBJ2-1; D remains unclear. Germline V gene data show CDR1 as SGHRS and CDR2 as YFSETQ. The CDR3 has 12 residues. The germline V and J ends were trimmed by 4 bases and 3 bases, with 5 bases remaining between them. For the CDR3, the DNA is TGCGCCAGCAGCATAAACTACAATGAGCAGTTCTTC. This translates into CASSINYNEQFF.

J is TRBJ1-1 and V is TRBV14; weak D call: TRBD1 (5 bases). The CDR3 consists of 15 residues. V dropped 4 bases and J dropped 1 base, with 13 bases sitting between them. Germline V gene sequence: CDR1 SGHDN, CDR2 FVKESK. This CDR3 is CASSPPGPWNTEAFF. DNA of the CDR3: TGTGCCAGCAGCCCCCCGGGACCCTGGAACACTGAAGCTTTCTTT.

The table lists this clone with a few counts. V and J are TRBV7-2 and TRBJ1-1; D remains unclear. CDR1 is SGHTA, CDR2 FQGNSA, per germline. The germline V and J ends were trimmed by 0 bases and 6 bases, with 11 bases remaining between them. This CDR3 is built from 14 residues. This chain's CDR3 is CASSLARVLPEAFF. The DNA for the CDR3 is TGTGCCAGCAGCTTAGCTAGGGTACTCCCTGAAGCTTTCTTT.

This clone was found once. V is TRBV27 and J is TRBJ1-5; 9 bases map to TRBD1. V was pared by 6 bases and J by 3 bases, with 3 bases of the junction left unmatched. This CDR3 spans 14 amino acids. CDR1 is MNHEY and CDR2 is SMNVEV in the germline V gene (reference sequence). CDR3 loop: CASSRQGVNQPQHF. CDR3 nucleotide sequence: TGTGCCAGCAGCAGACAGGGGGTCAATCAGCCCCAGCATTTT.

The chain uses TRBV5-1 and TRBJ1-2; D perhaps matches TRBD1 (6 bases). V was trimmed by 8 bases and J by 4 bases, leaving 9 bases between them. The CDR3 is 11 residues long. Per germline, CDR1 SGHRS and CDR2 YFSETQ. This CDR3 reads CASRTAYGYTF. For the CDR3, the DNA is TGCGCCAGTCGGACAGCCTATGGCTACACCTTC. Full variable domain (rest looked up from reference TRBV5-1 and TRBJ1-2): KAGVTQTPRYLIKTRGQQVTLSCSPISGHRSVSWYQQTPGQGLQFLFEYFSETQRNKGNFPGRFSGRQFSNSRSEMNVSTLELGDSALYLCASRTAYGYTFGSGTRLTVV.

There are a few counts of this clone. The gene calls are TRBV3-1 (or the pseudogene TRBV3-2) and TRBJ1-5; D gene unclear. This CDR3 comprises 13 residues. Germline V gives CDR1 LGHDT, CDR2 YNNKEL (reference sequence). The V and J ends lost 4 bases and 0 bases respectively, with 4 bases between them. Here the CDR3 reads CASSLSSNQPQHF. The CDR3 coding sequence is TGTGCCAGCAGCCTGAGTAGCAATCAGCCCCAGCATTTT.